A single sample is the source of the 13 T cell receptor beta chains below, sequenced in a study of blood T cell repertoires in COVID-19. Here immunoSEQ multiplex PCR was the method, and the copy in TCRdb shows in-frame clones only, minus some. This table holds some 56,000 clones, around 90% found once. Sample: peripheral blood. The source is a human donor in a cohort sampled during active COVID-19.

The gene calls are TRBV4-1 and TRBJ1-1, with 7 nucleotides matching TRBD1. Germline values: CDR1 MGHRA, CDR2 YSYEKL. The CDR3 runs to 17 residues. After removal of 0 bases from V and 4 bases from J, the junction contained 11 bases not matched to a gene. CDR3 sequence reads: CASSQDRRQGDITEAFF. In DNA form, the CDR3 reads TGCGCCAGCAGCCAAGATCGTCGTCAGGGGGATATCACTGAAGCTTTCTTT.

This sequence joins TRBV5-4 and TRBJ2-3; 10 bases map to TRBD2. The length of the CDR3 is 17 residues. Germline V gene data show CDR1 as SGHNT and CDR2 as YYREEE (reference sequence). V was clipped by 4 bases and J by 1 base; unmatched bases: 9. DNA for the CDR3: TGTGCCAGCAGCGGCCGGACTAGCGGAGCCCGCACAGATACGCAGTATTTT. Translated, it gives CASSGRTSGARTDTQYF.

The V gene is TRBV10-3, the J gene TRBJ2-1; perhaps TRBD1 as D (5 bases). The CDR3 consists of 14 residues. Germline CDR1 and CDR2: ENHRY and SYGVKD. Trimming removed 7 bases at V and 4 bases at J, with 14 bases between. The DNA of the CDR3 is TGTGCCATCATGGGCAGGGCACCATACAATGAGCAGTTCTTC. Amino acids: CAIMGRAPYNEQFF.

This clone showed up just once. The chain carries TRBV19 and TRBJ2-7; 7 bases line up with TRBD1. CDR1 is LNHDA and CDR2 is SQIVND in the germline V gene (reference sequence). This CDR3 is 15 amino acids long. J gave up 8 bases and V 7 bases, and 17 bases lay outside the gene matches. This CDR3 reads CASKASSGQTTKQYF. The CDR3 nucleotides are TGTGCCAGTAAAGCAAGTTCGGGACAGACTACGAAGCAGTACTTC. The full variable domain, with the rest looked up from reference TRBV19 and TRBJ2-7, is DGGITQSPKYLFRKEGQNVTLSCEQNLNHDAMYWYRQDPGQGLRLIYYSQIVNDFQKGDIAEGYSVSREKKESFPLTVTSAQKNPTAFYLCASKASSGQTTKQYFGPGTRLTVT.

The chain couples TRBV5-6 to TRBJ1-2, with unresolved D. Germline V lookup: CDR1 SGHDT, CDR2 YYEEEE. Trimming took 3 bases from V and 4 from J, leaving 7 bases between them. The CDR3 totals 12 residues. The CDR3 DNA follows: TGTGCCAGCAGCTCCGGTTTCTATGGCTACACCTTC. This translates into CASSSGFYGYTF.

This clone was counted once. The chain combines TRBV27 with TRBJ1-5, with TRBD1 matching 10 bases. This CDR3 has 17 residues. Unmatched junction bases numbered 10, after V lost 6 bases and J lost 2 bases. In germline, CDR1 is MNHEY, CDR2 SMNVEV (reference sequence). The CDR3 spells CASRLRAGTGGNQPQHF. The CDR3, as DNA: TGTGCCAGCAGGCTCCGGGCCGGGACAGGGGGCAATCAGCCCCAGCATTTT.

The V call is TRBV7-8, the J call TRBJ1-3, with D tentatively TRBD1 (6 bases). The CDR3 contains 17 residues. With 1 base removed from V and 0 bases from J, the gap between germline ends came to 13 bases. Germline V gene data show CDR1 as SGHVS and CDR2 as FQNEAQ. The DNA of the CDR3 is TGTGCCAGCAGCTTAGGGAAGAGGGGGGGCTCTGGAAACACCATATATTTT. Protein sequence: CASSLGKRGGSGNTIYF.

The CDR3 DNA is TGTGCCAGCAGCCAAGATCGGGGGTTAACTAATGAAAAACTGTTTTTT. This gives the protein CASSQDRGLTNEKLFF. The gene calls are TRBV3-1 (or the pseudogene TRBV3-2) and TRBJ1-4; perhaps TRBD1 as D (5 bases). Looked up from germline, CDR1 is LGHDT and CDR2 is YNNKEL (reference sequence). CDR3 length equals 16 residues. The V end lost 0 bases, the J end lost 1 base, and 9 bases lay between the germline ends.

The chain uses TRBV5-5 and TRBJ1-1, with D possibly being TRBD1 (5 bases). Germline CDR1 reads SGHKS; CDR2 reads YYEKEE (reference sequence). The V and J ends lost 6 bases and 2 bases respectively, with 14 bases between them. The CDR3 covers 14 residues. CDR3 loop: CASKRTGPNTEAFF. CDR3 sequence (DNA): TGTGCCAGCAAAAGAACAGGACCCAACACTGAAGCTTTCTTT.

This clone appeared once. The rearrangement joins TRBV3-1 (or the pseudogene TRBV3-2) to TRBJ2-1, with 10 bases fitting TRBD1. CDR1 LGHDT and CDR2 YNNKEL come from the germline V gene (reference sequence). The CDR3 loop spans 17 amino acids. Trimming cost V 1 base and J 8 bases; bases outside gene matches: 11. The CDR3 DNA reads TGTGCCAGCAGCCAAGGGCTCGGACAGGGGGACCGCGATGAGCAGTTCTTC. Encoded protein: CASSQGLGQGDRDEQFF.

The chain combines TRBV25-1 with TRBJ2-3, with D uncertain. The V gene's germline CDR1 is MGHDK and CDR2 SYGVNS. CDR3 length equals 13 residues. Trimming removed 5 bases from V and 6 bases from J, with 12 bases in between. The CDR3: CASSFSTRDTQYF. The CDR3 DNA follows: TGTGCCAGCAGTTTCTCCACGCGGGATACGCAGTATTTT.

This clone was observed a handful of times. V usage is TRBV6-5 and J usage is TRBJ2-7, with D tentatively TRBD1 (6 bases). The CDR3 is made up of 13 amino acids. CDR1 and CDR2 (germline): MNHEY, SVGAGI. Trimming took 6 bases from V and 10 from J, leaving 19 bases between them. The CDR3 DNA sequence: TGTGCCAGCAGGTCCGGGACACTTCTTAGACAGTACTTC. Protein product: CASRSGTLLRQYF.

V is TRBV6-6 and J is TRBJ2-2, with no clear D. Between the trimmed V and J ends, which lost 2 bases and 4 bases, there was a span of 8 bases. CDR3 length equals 14 residues. Germline V gene lookup returns CDR1 MNHNY and CDR2 SVGAGI (reference sequence). The CDR3 protein is CASSYPSSTGELFF. CDR3 sequence (DNA): TGTGCCAGCAGTTACCCCTCTAGCACCGGGGAGCTGTTTTTT.